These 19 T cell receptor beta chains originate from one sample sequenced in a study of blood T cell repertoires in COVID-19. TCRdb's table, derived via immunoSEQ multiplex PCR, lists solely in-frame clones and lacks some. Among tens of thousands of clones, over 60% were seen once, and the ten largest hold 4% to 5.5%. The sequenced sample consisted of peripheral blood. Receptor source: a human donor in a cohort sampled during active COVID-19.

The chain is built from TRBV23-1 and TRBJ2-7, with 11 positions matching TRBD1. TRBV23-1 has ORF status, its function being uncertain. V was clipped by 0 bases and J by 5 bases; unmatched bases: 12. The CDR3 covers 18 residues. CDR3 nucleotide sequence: TGCGCCAGCAGTCAATCTAGGACAGGGGGCCCCCTCGCTAACGAGCAGTACTTC. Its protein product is CASSQSRTGGPLANEQYF.

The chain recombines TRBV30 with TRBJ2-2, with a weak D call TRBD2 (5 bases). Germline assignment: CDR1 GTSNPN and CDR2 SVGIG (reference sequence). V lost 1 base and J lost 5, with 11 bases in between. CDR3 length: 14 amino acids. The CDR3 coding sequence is TGTGCCTGGAGTGGCCGGTCGGGAACCGGGGAGCTGTTTTTT. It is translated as CAWSGRSGTGELFF.

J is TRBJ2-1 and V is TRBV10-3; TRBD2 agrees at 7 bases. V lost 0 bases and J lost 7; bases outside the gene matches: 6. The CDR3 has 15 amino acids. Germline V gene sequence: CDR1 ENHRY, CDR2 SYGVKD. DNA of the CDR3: TGTGCCATCAGTGAGTCTGGCCTAGCGGAAAATGAGCAGTTCTTC. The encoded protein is CAISESGLAENEQFF.

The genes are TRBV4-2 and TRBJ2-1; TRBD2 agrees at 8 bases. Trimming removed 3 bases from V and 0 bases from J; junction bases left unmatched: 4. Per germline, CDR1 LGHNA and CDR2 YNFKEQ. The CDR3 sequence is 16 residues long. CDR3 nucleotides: TGTGCCAGCAGCCAGGAAGGGACTAGCTCCTACAATGAGCAGTTCTTC. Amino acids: CASSQEGTSSYNEQFF.

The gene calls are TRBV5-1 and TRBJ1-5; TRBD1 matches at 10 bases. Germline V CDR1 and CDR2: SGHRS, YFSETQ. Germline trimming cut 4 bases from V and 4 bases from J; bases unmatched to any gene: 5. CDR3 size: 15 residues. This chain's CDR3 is CASSETGGRNQPQHF. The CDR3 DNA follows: TGCGCCAGCAGCGAGACAGGGGGCCGAAATCAGCCCCAGCATTTT.

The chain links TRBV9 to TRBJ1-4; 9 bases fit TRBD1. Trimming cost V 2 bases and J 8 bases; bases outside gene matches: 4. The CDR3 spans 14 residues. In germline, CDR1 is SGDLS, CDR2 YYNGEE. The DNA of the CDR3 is TGTGCCAGCAGCGTGACAGGGGGTCGGGAAAAACTGTTTTTT. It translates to CASSVTGGREKLFF.

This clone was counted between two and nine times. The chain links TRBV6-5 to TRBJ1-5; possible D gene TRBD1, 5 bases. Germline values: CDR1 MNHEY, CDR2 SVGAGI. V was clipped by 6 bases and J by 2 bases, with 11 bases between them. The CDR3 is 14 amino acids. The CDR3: CASRGSGGNQPQHF. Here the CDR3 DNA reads TGTGCCAGCAGAGGTTCGGGGGGCAATCAGCCCCAGCATTTT.

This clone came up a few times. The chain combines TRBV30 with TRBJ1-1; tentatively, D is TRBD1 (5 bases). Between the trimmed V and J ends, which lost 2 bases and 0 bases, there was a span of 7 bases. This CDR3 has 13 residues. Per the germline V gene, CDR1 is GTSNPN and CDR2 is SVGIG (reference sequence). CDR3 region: CAWSRGMNTEAFF. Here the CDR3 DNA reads TGTGCCTGGAGTAGGGGTATGAACACTGAAGCTTTCTTT.

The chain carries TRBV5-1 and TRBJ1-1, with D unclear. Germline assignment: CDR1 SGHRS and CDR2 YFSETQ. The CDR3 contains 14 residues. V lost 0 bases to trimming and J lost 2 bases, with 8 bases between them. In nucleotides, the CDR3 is TGCGCCAGCAGCTTGGGTCGGGGTAACACTGAAGCTTTCTTT. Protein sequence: CASSLGRGNTEAFF.

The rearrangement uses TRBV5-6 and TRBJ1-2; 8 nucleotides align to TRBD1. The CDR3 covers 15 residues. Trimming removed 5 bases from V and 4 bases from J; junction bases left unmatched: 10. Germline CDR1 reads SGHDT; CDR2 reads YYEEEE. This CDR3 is CASRPGGQGTYGYTF. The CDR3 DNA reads TGTGCCAGCAGGCCTGGAGGACAGGGAACCTATGGCTACACCTTC.

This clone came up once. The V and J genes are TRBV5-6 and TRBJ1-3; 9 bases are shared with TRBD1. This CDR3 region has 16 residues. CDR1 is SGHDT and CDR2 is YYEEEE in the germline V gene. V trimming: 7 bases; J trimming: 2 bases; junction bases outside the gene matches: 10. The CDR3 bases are TGTGCCAGCGGAACAAACAGGGGGCTCGCTGGAAACACCATATATTTT. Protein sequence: CASGTNRGLAGNTIYF.

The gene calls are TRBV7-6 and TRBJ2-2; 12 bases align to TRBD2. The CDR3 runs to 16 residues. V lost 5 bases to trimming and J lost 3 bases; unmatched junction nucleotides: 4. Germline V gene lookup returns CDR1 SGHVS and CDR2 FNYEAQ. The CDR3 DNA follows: TGTGCCAGCAGCGCCGGGACTAGCGGGTACACCGGGGAGCTGTTTTTT. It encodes CASSAGTSGYTGELFF.

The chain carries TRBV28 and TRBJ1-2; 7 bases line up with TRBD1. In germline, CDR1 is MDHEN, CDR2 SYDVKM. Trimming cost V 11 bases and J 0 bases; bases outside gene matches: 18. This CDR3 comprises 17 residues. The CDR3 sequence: CAVQNTGGDSTNYGYTF. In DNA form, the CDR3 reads TGTGCCGTACAAAACACGGGGGGGGACAGTACTAACTATGGCTACACCTTC.

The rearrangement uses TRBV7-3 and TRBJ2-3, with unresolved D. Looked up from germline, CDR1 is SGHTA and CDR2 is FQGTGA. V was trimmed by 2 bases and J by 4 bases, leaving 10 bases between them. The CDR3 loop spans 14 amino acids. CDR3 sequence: CASSLGLSADTQYF. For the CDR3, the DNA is TGTGCCAGCAGCTTAGGGCTATCAGCAGATACGCAGTATTTT.

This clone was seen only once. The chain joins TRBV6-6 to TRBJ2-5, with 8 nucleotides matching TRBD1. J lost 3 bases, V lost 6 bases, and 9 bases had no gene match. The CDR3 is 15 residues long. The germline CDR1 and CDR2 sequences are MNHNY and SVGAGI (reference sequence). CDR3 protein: CASRSRGLWEETQYF. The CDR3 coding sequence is TGTGCCAGCAGGTCCAGGGGGCTGTGGGAAGAGACCCAGTACTTC.

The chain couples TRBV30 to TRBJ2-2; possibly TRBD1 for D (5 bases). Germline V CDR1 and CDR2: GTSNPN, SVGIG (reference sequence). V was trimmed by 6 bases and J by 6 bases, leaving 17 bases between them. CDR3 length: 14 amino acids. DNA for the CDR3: TGTGCCTGTTCCCAGGGAAATTGGGCCGGGGAGCTGTTTTTT. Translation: CACSQGNWAGELFF.

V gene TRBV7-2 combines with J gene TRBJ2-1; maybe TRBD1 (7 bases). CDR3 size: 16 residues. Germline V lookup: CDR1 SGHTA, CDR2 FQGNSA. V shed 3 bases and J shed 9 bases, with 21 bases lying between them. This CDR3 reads CASSLGRAGGLGEQFF. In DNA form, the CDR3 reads TGTGCCAGCAGCTTGGGTAGGGCAGGGGGGTTAGGTGAGCAGTTCTTC.

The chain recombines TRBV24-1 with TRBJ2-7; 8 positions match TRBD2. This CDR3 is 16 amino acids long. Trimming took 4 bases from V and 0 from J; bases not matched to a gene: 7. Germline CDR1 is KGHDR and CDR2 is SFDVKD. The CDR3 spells CATSDASGGPSYEQYF. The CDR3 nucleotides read TGTGCCACCAGTGACGCAAGCGGGGGTCCCTCCTACGAGCAGTACTTC.

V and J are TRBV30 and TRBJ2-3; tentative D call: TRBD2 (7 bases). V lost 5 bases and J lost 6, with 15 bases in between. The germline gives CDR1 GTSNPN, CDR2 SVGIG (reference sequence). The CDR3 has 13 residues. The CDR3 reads CAWSPGGRDTQYF. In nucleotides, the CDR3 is TGTGCCTGGTCACCGGGGGGCCGGGATACGCAGTATTTT.